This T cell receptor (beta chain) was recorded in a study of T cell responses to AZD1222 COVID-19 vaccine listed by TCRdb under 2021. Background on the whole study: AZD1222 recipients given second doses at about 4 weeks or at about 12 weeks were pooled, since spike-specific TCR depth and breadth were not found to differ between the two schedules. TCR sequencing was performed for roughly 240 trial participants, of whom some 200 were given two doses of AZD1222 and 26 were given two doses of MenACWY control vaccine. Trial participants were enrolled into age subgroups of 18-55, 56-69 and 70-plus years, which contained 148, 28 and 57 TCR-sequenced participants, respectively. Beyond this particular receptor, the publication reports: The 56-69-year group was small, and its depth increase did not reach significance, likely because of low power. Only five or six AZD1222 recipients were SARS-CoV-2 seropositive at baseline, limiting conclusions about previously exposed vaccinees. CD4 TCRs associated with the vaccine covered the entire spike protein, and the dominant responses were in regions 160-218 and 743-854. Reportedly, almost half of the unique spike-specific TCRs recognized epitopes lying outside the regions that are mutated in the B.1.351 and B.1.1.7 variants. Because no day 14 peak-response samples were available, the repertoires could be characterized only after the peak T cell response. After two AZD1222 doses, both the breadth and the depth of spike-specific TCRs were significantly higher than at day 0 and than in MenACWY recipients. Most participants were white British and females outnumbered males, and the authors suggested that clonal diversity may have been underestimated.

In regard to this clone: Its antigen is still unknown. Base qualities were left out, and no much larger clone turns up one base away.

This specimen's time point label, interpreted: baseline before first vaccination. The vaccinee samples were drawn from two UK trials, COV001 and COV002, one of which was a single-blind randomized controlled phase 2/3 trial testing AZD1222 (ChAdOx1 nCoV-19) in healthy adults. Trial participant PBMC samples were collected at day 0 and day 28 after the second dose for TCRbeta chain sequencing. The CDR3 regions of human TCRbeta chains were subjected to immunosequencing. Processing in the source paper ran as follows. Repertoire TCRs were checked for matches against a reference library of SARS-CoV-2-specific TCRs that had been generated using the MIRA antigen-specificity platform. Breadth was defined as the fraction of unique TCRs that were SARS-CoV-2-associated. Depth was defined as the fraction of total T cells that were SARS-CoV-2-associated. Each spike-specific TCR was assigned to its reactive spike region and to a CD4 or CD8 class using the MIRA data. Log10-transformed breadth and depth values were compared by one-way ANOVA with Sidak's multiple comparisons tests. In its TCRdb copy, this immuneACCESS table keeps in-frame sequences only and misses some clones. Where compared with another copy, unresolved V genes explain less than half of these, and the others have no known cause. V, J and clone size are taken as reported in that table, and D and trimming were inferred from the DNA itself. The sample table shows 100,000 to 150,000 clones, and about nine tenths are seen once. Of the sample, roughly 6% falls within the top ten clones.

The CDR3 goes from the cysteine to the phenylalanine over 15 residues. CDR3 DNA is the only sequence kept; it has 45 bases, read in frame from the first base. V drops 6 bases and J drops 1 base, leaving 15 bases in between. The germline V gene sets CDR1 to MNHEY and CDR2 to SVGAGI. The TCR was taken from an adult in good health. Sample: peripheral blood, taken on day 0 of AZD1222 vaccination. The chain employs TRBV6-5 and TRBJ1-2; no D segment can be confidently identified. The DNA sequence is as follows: TGTGCCAGCAGGAGAGACTCGGGGATTAACTATGGCTACACCTTC. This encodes CASRRDSGINYGYTF.